This T cell receptor beta chain was captured in a study of shared clonotypes between healthy human individuals. Turning to the study itself: Aged 18 to 49, the donors were two women and a few men. Overall study results and limits: Clonotype sharing among donors, it was expected, would be affected by sequencing depth.

Sequencing used immunoSEQ multiplex PCR; TCRdb keeps in-frame clones, though not all of them. Here the sample spans some 240,000 clones, over 50% being singletons. A word on this clone: Its target is not known.

This CDR3 has 13 amino acids. Germline CDR1 and CDR2: MNHNS and SASEGT. The V end was cut by 10 bases, the J end by 4 bases, with 16 bases between. The origin of this receptor is a young man in good health. Sequences were obtained from memory CD4+ T cells sorted from blood. The subset was: CD45RA-negative fraction. This chain connects TRBV6-1 to TRBJ1-2; no clear D. The CDR3, as DNA: TGTGCCACCCTTGTGACCAGGCTCTATGGCTACACCTTC. It yields the protein CATLVTRLYGYTF.